Listed here are 9 T cell receptor beta chains from one sample, sequenced in a study of OX40 agonist ivuxolimab in advanced cancers. TCRdb keeps only in-frame clones here, not all; method: immunoSEQ multiplex PCR. The sample lists around 74,000 clones; about nine tenths were seen once. Sequenced here: CD4+ or CD8+ T cells sorted from blood, sampled in a trial of the OX40 agonist ivuxolimab. These receptor sequences come from an adult with an advanced solid tumor such as melanoma, head and neck, liver or kidney cancer.

This sequence joins TRBV4-1 and TRBJ2-5; TRBD1 aligns across 7 bases. The CDR3 loop spans 13 amino acids. Germline V gene sequence: CDR1 MGHRA, CDR2 YSYEKL. The V and J ends lost 6 bases and 2 bases, in that order; junction bases with no gene match: 3. CDR3 amino acids: CASRAGGQETQYF. The CDR3 DNA is TGCGCCAGCAGGGCAGGGGGACAAGAGACCCAGTACTTC.

The chain uses TRBV6-5 and TRBJ2-3; D perhaps matches TRBD2 (7 bases). The CDR3 has 15 amino acids. Germline V gene lookup returns CDR1 MNHEY and CDR2 SVGAGI. V was trimmed by 0 bases and J by 4 bases, leaving 11 bases between them. The DNA of the CDR3 is TGTGCCAGCAGTTACTCGGGGGGGGGCCCAGATACGCAGTATTTT. Translation gives CASSYSGGGPDTQYF.

The chain uses TRBV4-1 and TRBJ2-1; 8 bases fit TRBD1. Trimming cost V 4 bases and J 4 bases; bases outside gene matches: 6. Germline CDR1 is MGHRA and CDR2 is YSYEKL. CDR3 length: 15 residues. The CDR3, as DNA: TGCGCCAGCAGCCTCCGACAGGGGCAATACAATGAGCAGTTCTTC. Its protein product is CASSLRQGQYNEQFF.

The J gene is TRBJ2-5, the V gene TRBV21-1; no DNA check was done on the table's D call, TRBD2. TRBV21-1 is deemed a pseudogene. The CDR3 sequence is 12 residues long. For the CDR3, the DNA is TGTGCCGTCGGCCGGGGAAGGGAGACCCAGTACTTC. This codes for CAVGRGRETQYF.

The chain combines TRBV6-6 with TRBJ2-3; TRBD2 aligns across 7 bases. Unmatched junction bases numbered 5, after V lost 3 bases and J lost 2 bases. The V gene's germline CDR1 is MNHNY and CDR2 SVGAGI (reference sequence). The CDR3 sequence is 15 residues long. The CDR3 reads CASSYWGGDTDTQYF. The CDR3, as DNA: TGTGCCAGCAGTTATTGGGGGGGGGACACAGATACGCAGTATTTT.

The CDR3 is CSVAGQFGNEQFF. The CDR3 bases are TGCAGCGTTGCGGGACAGTTTGGGAATGAGCAGTTCTTC. This chain uses TRBV29-1 with TRBJ2-1; TRBD1 matches 7 bases. Trimming at V came to 4 bases and at J to 7 bases, leaving 7 bases not matched to a gene. The CDR3 has 13 residues. The germline CDR1 and CDR2 sequences are SQVTM and ANQGSEA.

Here the CDR3 reads CASKGGQTNTGELFF. The CDR3 nucleotides are TGTGCCAGCAAAGGGGGACAGACGAACACCGGGGAGCTGTTTTTT. The J gene is TRBJ2-2, the V gene TRBV27, with 7 bases aligning to TRBD1. The CDR3 contains 15 residues. V trimming: 7 bases; J trimming: 0 bases; junction bases outside the gene matches: 5. Germline V gene lookup returns CDR1 MNHEY and CDR2 SMNVEV (reference sequence).

This chain connects TRBV21-1 to TRBJ2-7; the tabulated D call, TRBD1, remains unverified against the DNA. TRBV21-1 is shown as a pseudogene. CDR3 length: 16 amino acids. The CDR3 region has the DNA TGTGCCAGCAGCGACGGGACAGGGAACCTCCGTTACGAGCAGTACTTC. It encodes CASSDGTGNLRYEQYF.

The chain recombines TRBV2 with TRBJ2-7; 9 bases agree with TRBD1. The CDR3 has 15 amino acids. V lost 6 bases to trimming and J lost 0 bases; unmatched junction nucleotides: 6. Germline V gene data show CDR1 as SNHLY and CDR2 as FYNNEI. Here the CDR3 DNA reads TGTGCCAGCAGGGAGGGACAGGGAGCCTCCTACGAGCAGTACTTC. It specifies CASREGQGASYEQYF.